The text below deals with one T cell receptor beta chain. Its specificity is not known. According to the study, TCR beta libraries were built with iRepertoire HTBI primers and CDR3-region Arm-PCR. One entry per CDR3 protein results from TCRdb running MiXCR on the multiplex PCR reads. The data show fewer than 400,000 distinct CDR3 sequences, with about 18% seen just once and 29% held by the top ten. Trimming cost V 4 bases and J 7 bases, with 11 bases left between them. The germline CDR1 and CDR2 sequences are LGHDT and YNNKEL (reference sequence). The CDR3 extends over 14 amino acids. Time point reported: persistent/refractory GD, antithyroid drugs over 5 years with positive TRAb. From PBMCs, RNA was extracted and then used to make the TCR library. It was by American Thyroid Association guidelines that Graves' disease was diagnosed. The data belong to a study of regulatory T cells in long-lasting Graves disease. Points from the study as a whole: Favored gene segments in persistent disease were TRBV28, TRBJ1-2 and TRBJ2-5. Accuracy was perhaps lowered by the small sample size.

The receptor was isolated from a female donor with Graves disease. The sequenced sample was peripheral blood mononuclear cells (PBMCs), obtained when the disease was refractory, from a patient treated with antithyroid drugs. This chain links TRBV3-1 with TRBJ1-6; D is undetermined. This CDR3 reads CASSPGWTNSPLHF. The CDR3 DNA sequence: TGTGCCAGCAGCCCCGGTTGGACCAATTCACCCCTCCACTTT.